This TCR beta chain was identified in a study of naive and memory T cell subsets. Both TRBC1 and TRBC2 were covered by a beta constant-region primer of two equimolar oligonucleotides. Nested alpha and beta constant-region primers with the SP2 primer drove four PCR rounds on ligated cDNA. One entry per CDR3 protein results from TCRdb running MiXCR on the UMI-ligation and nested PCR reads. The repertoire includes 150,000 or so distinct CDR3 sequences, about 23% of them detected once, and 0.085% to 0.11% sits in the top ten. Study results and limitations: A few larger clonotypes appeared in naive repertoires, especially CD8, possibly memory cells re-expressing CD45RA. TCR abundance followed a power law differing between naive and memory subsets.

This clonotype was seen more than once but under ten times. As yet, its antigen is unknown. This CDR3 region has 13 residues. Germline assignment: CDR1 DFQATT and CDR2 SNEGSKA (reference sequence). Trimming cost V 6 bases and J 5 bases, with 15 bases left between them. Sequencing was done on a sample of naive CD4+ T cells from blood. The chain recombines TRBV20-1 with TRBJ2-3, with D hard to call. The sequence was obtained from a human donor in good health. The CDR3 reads CSADLIVKDTQYF. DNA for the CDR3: TGCAGTGCCGACCTCATAGTTAAAGATACGCAGTATTTT.